The T cell receptor beta chain under discussion was sequenced for a study of blood T cell repertoires in COVID-19. As for the study in general: Sites across the United States, Italy and Spain contributed samples from acute and convalescent COVID-19. The analysed material was cDNA or gDNA that came from T cells, B-cell-depleted T cells, or PBMCs.

This clone was counted once. This may be a read error, as it is one base from a much larger clone. Per the original data handling: Amplified reference gene primers provided the basis for estimating nucleated cell counts. TCRdb keeps only in-frame clones here, not all; method: immunoSEQ multiplex PCR. V and J calls and clone size are those listed in that table; D and trimming were worked out from the DNA. Of about 380,000 clones listed, 81% were seen once; the top ten hold 0.85% to 1.3%. CDR3 length equals 15 residues. Germline CDR1 is SGHNT and CDR2 is YYREEE (reference sequence). Trimming removed 0 bases from V and 3 bases from J; junction bases left unmatched: 5.

V gene TRBV5-4 combines with J gene TRBJ1-1; 7 bases match TRBD1. This TCR derives from a human donor with acute or convalescent COVID-19. The donor label of this sample is uncertain. The specimen sequenced was peripheral blood. In DNA, the CDR3 is TGTGCCAGCAGCTTGGCGGACAGGAGGGACACTGAAGCTTTCTTT. This translates into CASSLADRRDTEAFF.